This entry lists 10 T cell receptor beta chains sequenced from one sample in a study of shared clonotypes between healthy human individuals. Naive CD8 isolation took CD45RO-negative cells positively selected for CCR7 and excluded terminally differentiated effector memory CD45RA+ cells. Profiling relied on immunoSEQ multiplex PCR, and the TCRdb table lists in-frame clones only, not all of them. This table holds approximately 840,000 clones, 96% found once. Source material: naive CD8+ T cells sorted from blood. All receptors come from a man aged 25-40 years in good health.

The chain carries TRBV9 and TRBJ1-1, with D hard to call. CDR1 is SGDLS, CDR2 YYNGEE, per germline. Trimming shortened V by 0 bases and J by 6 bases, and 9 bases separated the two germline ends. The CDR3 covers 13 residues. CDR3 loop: CASSVGFTAEAFF. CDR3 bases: TGTGCCAGCAGCGTAGGGTTTACCGCTGAAGCTTTCTTT.

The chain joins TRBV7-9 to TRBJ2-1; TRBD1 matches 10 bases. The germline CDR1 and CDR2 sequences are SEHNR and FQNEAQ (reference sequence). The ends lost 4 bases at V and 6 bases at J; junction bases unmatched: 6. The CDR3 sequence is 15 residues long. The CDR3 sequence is CASSSTGGAGNEQFF. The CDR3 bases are TGTGCCAGCAGCTCGACAGGGGGCGCGGGCAATGAGCAGTTCTTC.

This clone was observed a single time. The CDR3 DNA is TGTGCCAGAAGCTTGATCGGGACTAGCGCCTCCTACGAGCAGTACTTC. Protein product: CARSLIGTSASYEQYF. The V call is TRBV5-3, the J call TRBJ2-7, with 10 bases fitting TRBD2. TRBV5-3 is given ORF status, its function remaining uncertain. Unmatched junction bases numbered 4, after V lost 1 base and J lost 0 bases. The CDR3 extends over 16 amino acids.

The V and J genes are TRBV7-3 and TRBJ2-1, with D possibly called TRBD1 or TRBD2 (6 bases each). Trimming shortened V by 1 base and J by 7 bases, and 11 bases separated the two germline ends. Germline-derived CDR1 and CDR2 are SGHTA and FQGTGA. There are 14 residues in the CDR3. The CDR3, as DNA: TGTGCCAGCAGCTTAAATCGAGGGGGGAATGAGCAGTTCTTC. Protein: CASSLNRGGNEQFF.

The CDR3 nucleotides are TGTGCCAGCAGCGTCGGGGCGAGTAGCAATCAGCCCCAGCATTTT. Translating gives CASSVGASSNQPQHF. This chain links TRBV5-6 with TRBJ1-5; possible D gene TRBD1, 5 bases. V lost 4 bases and J lost 0, with 11 bases in between. The CDR3 sequence is 15 residues long. Germline V lookup: CDR1 SGHDT, CDR2 YYEEEE.

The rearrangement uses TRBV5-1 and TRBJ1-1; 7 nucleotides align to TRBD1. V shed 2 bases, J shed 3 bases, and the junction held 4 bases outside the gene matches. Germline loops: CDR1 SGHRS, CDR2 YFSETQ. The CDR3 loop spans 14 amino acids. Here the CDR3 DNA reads TGCGCCAGCAGCTTACAGGGGTTCGACACTGAAGCTTTCTTT. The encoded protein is CASSLQGFDTEAFF.

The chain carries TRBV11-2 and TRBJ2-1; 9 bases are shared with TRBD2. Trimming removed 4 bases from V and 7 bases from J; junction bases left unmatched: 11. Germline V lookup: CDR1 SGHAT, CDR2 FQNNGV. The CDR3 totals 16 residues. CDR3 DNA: TGTGCCAGCAGCTCCCGGATTAGCGGGAGTTGGAATGAGCAGTTCTTC. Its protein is CASSSRISGSWNEQFF.

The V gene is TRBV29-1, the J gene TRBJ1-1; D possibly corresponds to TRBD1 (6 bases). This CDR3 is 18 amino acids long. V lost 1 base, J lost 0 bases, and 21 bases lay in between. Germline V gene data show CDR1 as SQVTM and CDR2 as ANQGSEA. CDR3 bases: TGCAGCGTTGAAGGGAGGACAGAGGGATCCACGATGAACACTGAAGCTTTCTTT. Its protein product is CSVEGRTEGSTMNTEAFF.

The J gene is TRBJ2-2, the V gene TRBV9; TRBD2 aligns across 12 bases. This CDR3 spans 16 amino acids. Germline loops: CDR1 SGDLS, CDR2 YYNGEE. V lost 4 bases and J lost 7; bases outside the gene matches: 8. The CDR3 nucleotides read TGTGCCAGCAGCTCTACTAGCGGGAGGTTAAACGGGGAGCTGTTTTTT. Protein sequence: CASSSTSGRLNGELFF.

The CDR3 coding sequence is TGTGCCACCAGCAGAGTGCAGGTTCCCTACGAGCAGTACTTC. Translating it yields CATSRVQVPYEQYF. This chain connects TRBV15 to TRBJ2-7; D not resolved. The CDR3 has 14 amino acids. Germline V gene lookup returns CDR1 LNHNV and CDR2 YYDKDF (reference sequence). The V gene lost 1 base and the J gene lost 2 bases, with 9 bases spanning the gap.